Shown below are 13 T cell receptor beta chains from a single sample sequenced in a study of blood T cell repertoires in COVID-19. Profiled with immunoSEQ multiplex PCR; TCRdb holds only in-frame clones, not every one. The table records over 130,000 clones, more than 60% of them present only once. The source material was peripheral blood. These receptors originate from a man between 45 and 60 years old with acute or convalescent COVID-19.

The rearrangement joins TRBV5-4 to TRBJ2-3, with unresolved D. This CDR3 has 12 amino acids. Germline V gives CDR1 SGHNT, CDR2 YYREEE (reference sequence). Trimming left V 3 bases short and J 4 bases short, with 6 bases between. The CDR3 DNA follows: TGTGCCAGCAGCTCTCCCCCAGATACGCAGTATTTT. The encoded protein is CASSSPPDTQYF.

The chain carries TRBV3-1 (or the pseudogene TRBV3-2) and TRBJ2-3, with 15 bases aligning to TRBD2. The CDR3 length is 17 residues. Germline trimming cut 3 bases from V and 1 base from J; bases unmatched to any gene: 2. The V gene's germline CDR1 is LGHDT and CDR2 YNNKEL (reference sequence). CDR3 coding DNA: TGTGCCAGCAGCCAGGGACTAGCGGGGGGCGGCACAGATACGCAGTATTTT. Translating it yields CASSQGLAGGGTDTQYF.

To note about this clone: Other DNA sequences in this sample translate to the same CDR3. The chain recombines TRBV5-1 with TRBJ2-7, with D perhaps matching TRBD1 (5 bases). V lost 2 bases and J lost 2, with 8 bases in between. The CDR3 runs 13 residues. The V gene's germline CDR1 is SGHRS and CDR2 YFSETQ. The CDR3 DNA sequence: TGCGCCAGCAGCTTATCAGGGACCTACGAGCAGTACTTC. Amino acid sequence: CASSLSGTYEQYF.

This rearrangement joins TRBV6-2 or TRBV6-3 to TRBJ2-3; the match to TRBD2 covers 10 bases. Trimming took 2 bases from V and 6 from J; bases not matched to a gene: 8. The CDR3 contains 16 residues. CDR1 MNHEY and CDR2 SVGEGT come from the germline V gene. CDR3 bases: TGTGCCAGCAGTTACAGGAGCGGGGGGGCCCCCGATACGCAGTATTTT. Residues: CASSYRSGGAPDTQYF.

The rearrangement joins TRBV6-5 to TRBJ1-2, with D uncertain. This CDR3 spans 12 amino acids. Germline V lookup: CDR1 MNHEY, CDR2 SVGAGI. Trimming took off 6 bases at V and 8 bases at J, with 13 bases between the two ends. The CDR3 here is CASSSAGRGYTF. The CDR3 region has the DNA TGTGCCAGCAGCTCCGCTGGGCGCGGCTACACCTTC.

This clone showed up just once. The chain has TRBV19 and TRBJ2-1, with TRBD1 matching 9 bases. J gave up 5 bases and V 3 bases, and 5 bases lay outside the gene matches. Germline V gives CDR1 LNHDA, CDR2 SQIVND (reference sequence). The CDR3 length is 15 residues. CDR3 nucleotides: TGTGCCAGTAGTATTCCGGGACAGGGTAACAATGAGCAGTTCTTC. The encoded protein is CASSIPGQGNNEQFF.

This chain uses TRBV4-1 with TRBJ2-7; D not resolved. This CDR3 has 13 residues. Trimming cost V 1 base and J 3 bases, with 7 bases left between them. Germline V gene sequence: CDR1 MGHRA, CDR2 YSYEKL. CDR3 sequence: CASSQVPSYEQYV. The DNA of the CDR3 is TGCGCCAGCAGCCAAGTCCCCAGCTACGAGCAGTACGTC.

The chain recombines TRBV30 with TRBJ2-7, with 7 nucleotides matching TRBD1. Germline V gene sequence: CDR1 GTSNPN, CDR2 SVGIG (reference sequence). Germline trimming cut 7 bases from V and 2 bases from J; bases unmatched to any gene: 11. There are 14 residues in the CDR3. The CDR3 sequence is CALRDSQDPYEQYF. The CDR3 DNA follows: TGTGCCTTACGGGACAGTCAAGACCCCTACGAGCAGTACTTC.

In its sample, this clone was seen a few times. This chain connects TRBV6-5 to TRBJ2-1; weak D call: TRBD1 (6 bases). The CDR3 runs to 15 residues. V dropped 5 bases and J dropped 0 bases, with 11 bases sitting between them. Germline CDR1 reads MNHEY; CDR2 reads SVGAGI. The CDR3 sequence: CASSTRQASYNEQFF. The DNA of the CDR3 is TGTGCCAGCAGTACCAGACAGGCCTCCTACAATGAGCAGTTCTTC.

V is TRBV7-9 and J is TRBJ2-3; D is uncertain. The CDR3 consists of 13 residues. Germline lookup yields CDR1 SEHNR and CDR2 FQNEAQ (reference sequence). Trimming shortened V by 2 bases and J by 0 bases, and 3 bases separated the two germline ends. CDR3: CASSLLSTDTQYF. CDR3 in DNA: TGTGCCAGCAGCTTACTGAGCACAGATACGCAGTATTTT.

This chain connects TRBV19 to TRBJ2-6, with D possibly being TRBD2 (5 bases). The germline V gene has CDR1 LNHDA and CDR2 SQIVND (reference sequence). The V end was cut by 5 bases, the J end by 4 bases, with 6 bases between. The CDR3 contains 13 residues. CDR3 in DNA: TGTGCCAGTAGTCCGGGGGGGGCCAACGTCCTGACTTTC. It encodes CASSPGGANVLTF.

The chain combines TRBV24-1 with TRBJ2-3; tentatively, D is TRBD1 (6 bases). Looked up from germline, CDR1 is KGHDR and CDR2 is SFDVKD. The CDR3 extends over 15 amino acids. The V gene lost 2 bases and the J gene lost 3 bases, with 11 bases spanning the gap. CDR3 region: CATSDSRRGTDTQYF. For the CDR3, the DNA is TGTGCCACCAGTGATTCTAGAAGGGGGACAGATACGCAGTATTTT.

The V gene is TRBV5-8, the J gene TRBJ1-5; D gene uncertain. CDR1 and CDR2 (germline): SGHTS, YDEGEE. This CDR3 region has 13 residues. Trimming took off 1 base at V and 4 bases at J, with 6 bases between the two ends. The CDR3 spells CASSLLQNQPQHF. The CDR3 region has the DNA TGTGCCAGCAGCTTGCTACAGAATCAGCCCCAGCATTTT.